This T cell receptor beta chain was recovered during a study of immune characterization of retroperitoneal liposarcoma. Germline V gene data show CDR1 as MNHNS and CDR2 as SASEGT. The CDR3 length is 14 residues. TCRdb used MiXCR to reprocess the PCR reads, holding one entry per CDR3 protein. The sample lists around 8,000 distinct CDR3 sequences, 30% occurring once. The sequence was obtained from a male donor with retroperitoneal liposarcoma. The gene calls are TRBV6-1 and TRBJ2-1; 7 nucleotides line up with TRBD2. Near its end, the DNA agrees better with TRBJ2-7, so the J call may be wrong. The specimen was blood. Here the CDR3 reads CASARTSEGFEQYF. The CDR3 bases are TGTGCCAGCGCCCGGACTAGTGAAGGTTTCGAGCAGTACTTC.